These 8 T cell receptor beta chains originate from one sample sequenced in a study of identical twins. TCRdb fed the 5' RACE reads into MiXCR, producing one record per CDR3 protein. The sample gives some 900,000 distinct CDR3 sequences, more than 9% of which show up once; around 1.5% is in the top ten. The same specimen was also included in a second study, on yellow fever vaccine responses in identical twins.

Input material: PBMCs. Receptor source: a woman aged 18-29 years in good health.

Many counts were recorded for this clonotype. This chain connects TRBV5-1 to TRBJ2-2; perhaps TRBD2 as D (5 bases). The CDR3 runs 15 residues. The germline CDR1 and CDR2 sequences are SGHRS and YFSETQ. V shed 5 bases and J shed 1 base, with 12 bases lying between them. The CDR3 DNA sequence: TGCGCCAGCAGGGAGGCCTACTTGAACACCGGGGAGCTGTTTTTT. It specifies CASREAYLNTGELFF.

The rearrangement uses TRBV11-3 and TRBJ2-2; 13 bases align to TRBD2. V lost 1 base to trimming and J lost 8 bases; unmatched junction nucleotides: 7. Per the germline V gene, CDR1 is SGHNT and CDR2 is YENEEA. The CDR3 totals 17 residues. The CDR3 nucleotides read TGTGCCAGCAGCTTAGTGCCCCGACTAGCGGGAGGAGGGGAGCTGTTTTTT. Protein sequence: CASSLVPRLAGGGELFF.

The sample holds a few counts of this clonotype. J is TRBJ1-4 and V is TRBV6-5, with a weak D call TRBD1 (5 bases). Per germline, CDR1 MNHEY and CDR2 SVGAGI. The CDR3 contains 16 residues. Trimming removed 3 bases from V and 0 bases from J, with 11 bases in between. The CDR3 spells CASSYGRESTNEKLFF. The CDR3 coding sequence is TGTGCCAGCAGTTATGGCAGGGAATCAACTAATGAAAAACTGTTTTTT.

This clonotype was counted a few times. The CDR3 nucleotides read TGTGCCACCAGCAGAGCCTCGGAGGGGGCCCAAAACATTCAGTACTTC. Its protein product is CATSRASEGAQNIQYF. The V gene is TRBV15, the J gene TRBJ2-4, with D possibly matching TRBD1 (7 bases). Germline-derived CDR1 and CDR2 are LNHNV and YYDKDF (reference sequence). Trimming took 1 base from V and 5 from J, leaving 15 bases between them. The CDR3 spans 16 residues.

This clonotype has at least ten counts. The chain recombines TRBV5-1 with TRBJ2-3; 16 bases map to TRBD2. The V gene's germline CDR1 is SGHRS and CDR2 YFSETQ. This CDR3 is built from 17 residues. Unmatched junction bases numbered 3, after V lost 3 bases and J lost 2 bases. CDR3 loop: CASSSGLAGGPTDTQYF. The CDR3 DNA reads TGCGCCAGCAGCTCGGGACTAGCGGGAGGGCCCACAGATACGCAGTATTTT.

The chain carries TRBV27 and TRBJ2-1; D uncertain. The CDR3 sequence is 13 residues long. V shed 8 bases and J shed 8 bases, with 16 bases lying between them. The V gene's germline CDR1 is MNHEY and CDR2 SMNVEV (reference sequence). This chain's CDR3 is CASRFGPSHEQFF. The DNA for the CDR3 is TGTGCCAGCCGATTCGGACCCTCCCATGAGCAGTTCTTC.

Ten or more counts support this clonotype. V gene TRBV11-2 combines with J gene TRBJ2-1; perhaps TRBD2 as D (7 bases). Per germline, CDR1 SGHAT and CDR2 FQNNGV. V lost 5 bases, J lost 12 bases, and 23 bases lay in between. This CDR3 region has 15 residues. The CDR3 DNA is TGTGCCAGCAGCCCCGGGGGGCCCCCGAACGGTAGGCAGTTCTTC. Its protein product is CASSPGGPPNGRQFF.

This clonotype showed up many times. V and J are TRBV28 and TRBJ2-5, with D uncertain. Germline loops: CDR1 MDHEN, CDR2 SYDVKM. The CDR3 consists of 14 residues. V shed 4 bases and J shed 4 bases, with 13 bases lying between them. CDR3 sequence reads: CASSSRSYLETQYF. CDR3 DNA: TGTGCCAGCAGTTCCCGGAGCTACCTAGAGACCCAGTACTTC. The entire variable domain, with the rest obtained from reference TRBV28 and TRBJ2-5, is as follows: DVKVTQSSRYLVKRTGEKVFLECVQDMDHENMFWYRQDPGLGLRLIYFSYDVKMKEKGDIPEGYSVSREKKERFSLILESASTNQTSMYLCASSSRSYLETQYFGPGTRLLVL.